This T cell receptor beta chain was obtained from a study of blood T cell repertoires in COVID-19. Overall study: Acute and convalescent COVID-19 samples came from the United States, Italy and Spain.

What the recovered Cohort 3 donors had was two negative PCRs, clearance, or symptom resolution. Germline loops: CDR1 SEHNR, CDR2 FQNEAQ (reference sequence). This CDR3 is 14 amino acids long. Unmatched junction bases numbered 5, after V lost 3 bases and J lost 4 bases. Original analysis: From reference gene primer amplification, estimates of nucleated cell counts were derived. Measured with immunoSEQ multiplex PCR; TCRdb has only the in-frame clones, and not every one. V, J and clone size are taken as reported in that table, and D and trimming were inferred from the DNA itself. In the table there are hundreds of thousands of clones, 87% of which are singletons.

Sequencing was performed on PBMCs or T cells enriched from blood (not recorded which). V is TRBV7-9 and J is TRBJ2-5; 7 bases are shared with TRBD1. This TCR was recovered from a woman aged 40 to 49 who had recovered from COVID-19. The CDR3 spells CASSFPTGAETQYF. CDR3 nucleotide sequence: TGTGCCAGCAGCTTTCCAACAGGGGCAGAGACCCAGTACTTC.